This passage covers 28 T cell receptor beta chains from one sample sequenced in a study of blood T cell repertoires in COVID-19. Measured with immunoSEQ multiplex PCR; TCRdb has only the in-frame clones, and not every one. The sample contains approximately 300,000 clones, about 93% of which appear only once. Sequences were obtained from peripheral blood. The receptors were gathered from a woman in her thirties with COVID-19, enrolled during active disease.

The chain has TRBV9 and TRBJ1-3, with 8 bases identical to TRBD1. The length of the CDR3 is 17 residues. Germline V gene data show CDR1 as SGDLS and CDR2 as YYNGEE. Trimming took 4 bases from V and 0 from J; bases not matched to a gene: 9. CDR3 region: CASSKTGTGYSGNTIYF. The CDR3 nucleotides are TGTGCCAGCAGCAAAACCGGGACAGGATACTCTGGAAACACCATATATTTT.

This clone was observed once. The chain combines TRBV4-1 with TRBJ1-1; unclear D gene. Trimming shortened V by 4 bases and J by 1 base, and 10 bases separated the two germline ends. This CDR3 region has 14 residues. Germline CDR1 reads MGHRA; CDR2 reads YSYEKL. CDR3 sequence reads: CASSLRDRNTEAFF. CDR3 nucleotide sequence: TGCGCCAGCAGCCTCCGAGATCGGAACACTGAAGCTTTCTTT.

V gene TRBV2 combines with J gene TRBJ1-1; 8 bases are a match to TRBD1. This CDR3 region has 15 residues. Trimming removed 2 bases from V and 7 bases from J; junction bases left unmatched: 9. In germline, CDR1 is SNHLY, CDR2 FYNNEI. DNA for the CDR3: TGTGCCAGCAGTGAAATGAGGGCCGGACAGGGTGAAGCTTTCTTT. Residues: CASSEMRAGQGEAFF.

V gene TRBV30 combines with J gene TRBJ2-5, with D possibly TRBD2 on 5 matching bases. CDR1 and CDR2 from the germline V gene are GTSNPN and SVGIG (reference sequence). This CDR3 has 14 amino acids. The V gene lost 2 bases and the J gene lost 5 bases, with 15 bases spanning the gap. Here the CDR3 DNA reads TGTGCCTGGAGTAGACATACGTCGGGGGAGACCCAGTACTTC. It codes for CAWSRHTSGETQYF.

The rearrangement links TRBV19 to TRBJ1-5; perhaps TRBD1 as D (6 bases). CDR3 length: 20 amino acids. V lost 7 bases to trimming and J lost 0 bases, with 28 bases between them. Germline assignment: CDR1 LNHDA and CDR2 SQIVND (reference sequence). The CDR3 reads CASTPWRPGHGDYSNQPQHF. In nucleotides, the CDR3 is TGTGCCAGTACCCCCTGGAGACCGGGACACGGAGATTATAGCAATCAGCCCCAGCATTTT.

The J gene is TRBJ2-2, the V gene TRBV10-3; 10 bases agree with TRBD2. This CDR3 contains 14 residues. Germline values: CDR1 ENHRY, CDR2 SYGVKD. V lost 3 bases to trimming and J lost 13 bases; unmatched junction nucleotides: 8. The CDR3 loop is CAISDETSGLGLFF. In DNA, the CDR3 is TGTGCCATCAGTGACGAGACTAGCGGGCTGGGGCTGTTTTTT.

V gene TRBV2 combines with J gene TRBJ2-1; TRBD2 aligns across 10 bases. The germline CDR1 and CDR2 sequences are SNHLY and FYNNEI. This CDR3 has 14 residues. J was trimmed by 7 bases and V by 5 bases; bases with no gene match: 5. Written as DNA, the CDR3 is TGTGCCAGCAGTCTAGCGGGAGTGGGGAATGAGCAGTTCTTC. Its protein product is CASSLAGVGNEQFF.

V is TRBV7-3 and J is TRBJ2-7; D is unclear. This CDR3 contains 16 residues. Germline-derived CDR1 and CDR2 are SGHTA and FQGTGA. Trimming left V 5 bases short and J 0 bases short, with 17 bases between. The CDR3 DNA reads TGTGCCAGCAGCCCGCAACAGTTTGCTGACTCCTACGAGCAGTACTTC. This gives the protein CASSPQQFADSYEQYF.

This chain connects TRBV5-1 to TRBJ1-1, with D perhaps matching TRBD1 (5 bases). Trimming pared 0 bases from V and 2 bases from J, leaving 11 bases between. This CDR3 has 15 residues. CDR1 is SGHRS, CDR2 YFSETQ, per germline. The CDR3 loop is CASSLGAGLNTEAFF. The CDR3 DNA reads TGCGCCAGCAGCTTGGGGGCAGGGCTAAACACTGAAGCTTTCTTT.

The rearrangement uses TRBV6-5 and TRBJ1-1; D uncertain. This CDR3 has 16 residues. V gave up 0 bases and J gave up 1 base, with 12 bases separating them. CDR1 and CDR2 (germline): MNHEY, SVGAGI. CDR3 in DNA: TGTGCCAGCAGTTACTCGATATTCGGTCAGAACACTGAAGCTTTCTTT. Amino acid sequence: CASSYSIFGQNTEAFF.

This chain joins TRBV28 and TRBJ2-7; TRBD1 matches at 7 bases. V gave up 5 bases and J gave up 2 bases; unmatched junction bases: 6. The CDR3 is 14 residues long. In germline, CDR1 is MDHEN, CDR2 SYDVKM. The DNA of the CDR3 is TGTGCCAGCAGTCCGACAGGGATAACCTACGAGCAGTACTTC. It encodes CASSPTGITYEQYF.

CDR3 amino acids: CASMTEHRETQYF. In DNA, the CDR3 is TGTGCCAGCATGACTGAACATCGAGAGACCCAGTACTTC. This chain links TRBV6-6 with TRBJ2-5; no clear D gene. This CDR3 comprises 13 residues. Germline V gene data show CDR1 as MNHNY and CDR2 as SVGAGI (reference sequence). The V end lost 7 bases, the J end lost 4 bases, and 13 bases lay between the germline ends.

CDR3: CASSESGGTNEKLFF. CDR3 sequence (DNA): TGCGCCAGCAGTGAGTCGGGAGGGACGAATGAAAAACTGTTTTTT. The genes are TRBV10-2 and TRBJ1-4, with D tentatively TRBD1 (5 bases). The CDR3 totals 15 residues. V gave up 0 bases and J gave up 5 bases, with 10 bases separating them. Germline V gene lookup returns CDR1 WSHSY and CDR2 SAAADI.

This chain uses TRBV12-3 or TRBV12-4 with TRBJ2-7, with a possible D match to TRBD1 (5 bases). Trimming took off 3 bases at V and 2 bases at J, with 8 bases between the two ends. The CDR3 has 13 residues. The CDR3 DNA reads TGTGCCAGCAGTTTGGGCAGGGCCTACGAGCAGTACTTC. This translates into CASSLGRAYEQYF.

Comments on this clone: The identical CDR3 is also encoded by other nucleotide sequences in the sample. The V and J genes are TRBV27 and TRBJ2-1; 13 nucleotides match TRBD2. The ends lost 5 bases at V and 7 bases at J; junction bases unmatched: 5. This CDR3 is built from 15 residues. Germline V CDR1 and CDR2: MNHEY, SMNVEV (reference sequence). The CDR3 DNA follows: TGTGCCAGCAGTCTCGGGACTAGCGGGAAGAATGAGCAGTTCTTC. This codes for CASSLGTSGKNEQFF.

The rearrangement uses TRBV18 and TRBJ1-1; 7 bases are a match to TRBD1. The CDR3 totals 15 residues. Germline lookup yields CDR1 KGHSH and CDR2 LQKENI. Losses at the gene ends were 5 bases for V and 4 bases for J; bases not matched to a gene: 10. CDR3 nucleotides: TGTGCCAGCTCATCCTTGACAGGGAGTGGCACTGAAGCTTTCTTT. This translates into CASSSLTGSGTEAFF.

The chain couples TRBV28 to TRBJ1-6; 9 bases match TRBD1. Germline assignment: CDR1 MDHEN and CDR2 SYDVKM. This CDR3 contains 17 residues. Germline trimming cut 3 bases from V and 5 bases from J; bases unmatched to any gene: 8. As DNA, the CDR3 is TGTGCCAGCAGTTTTGCTGGACAGGGGTATAATAATTCACCCCTCCACTTT. Protein sequence: CASSFAGQGYNNSPLHF.

This chain joins TRBV29-1 and TRBJ2-7, with TRBD2 matching over 8 bases. Per germline, CDR1 SQVTM and CDR2 ANQGSEA. CDR3 length equals 14 residues. Trimming at V came to 6 bases and at J to 2 bases, leaving 9 bases not matched to a gene. CDR3 bases: TGCAGCGTCTACCTCAGCGGGAGCCCCTACGAGCAGTACTTC. Translated, it gives CSVYLSGSPYEQYF.

The chain is built from TRBV5-1 and TRBJ1-1, with TRBD1 matching 8 bases. V trimming: 3 bases; J trimming: 7 bases; junction bases outside the gene matches: 8. This CDR3 contains 14 residues. From germline, CDR1 is SGHRS and CDR2 YFSETQ. The CDR3 sequence: CASSSGQEINEAFF. The DNA for the CDR3 is TGCGCCAGCAGCTCGGGACAGGAGATTAATGAAGCTTTCTTT. Full variable domain (rest looked up from reference TRBV5-1 and TRBJ1-1): KAGVTQTPRYLIKTRGQQVTLSCSPISGHRSVSWYQQTPGQGLQFLFEYFSETQRNKGNFPGRFSGRQFSNSRSEMNVSTLELGDSALYLCASSSGQEINEAFFGQGTRLTVV.

This chain uses TRBV25-1 with TRBJ1-2, with D hard to call. The CDR3 contains 12 residues. CDR1 and CDR2 (germline): MGHDK, SYGVNS. The V end was cut by 2 bases, the J end by 5 bases, with 6 bases between. For the CDR3, the DNA is TGTGCCAGCAGTGAAACGGGGTATGGCTACACCTTC. Translation gives CASSETGYGYTF.

The V gene is TRBV5-4, the J gene TRBJ2-1; D gene uncertain. The CDR3 is 12 amino acids. Germline V gene data show CDR1 as SGHNT and CDR2 as YYREEE (reference sequence). V lost 4 bases, J lost 8 bases, and 10 bases lay in between. Here the CDR3 reads CASSPSMDEQFF. The CDR3, as DNA: TGTGCCAGCAGCCCGAGTATGGATGAGCAGTTCTTC.

The chain employs TRBV2 and TRBJ1-4; D is unresolved. V was trimmed by 5 bases and J by 7 bases, leaving 8 bases between them. There are 12 residues in the CDR3. In germline, CDR1 is SNHLY, CDR2 FYNNEI. The CDR3 loop is CASSPRTEKLFF. CDR3 sequence (DNA): TGTGCCAGCAGTCCCAGAACTGAAAAACTGTTTTTT.

The chain carries TRBV10-1 and TRBJ2-4; D is perhaps TRBD2 (5 bases). Trimming shortened V by 5 bases and J by 3 bases, and 11 bases separated the two germline ends. Germline V gives CDR1 WNHNN, CDR2 SYGVQD (reference sequence). The CDR3 length is 14 residues. The DNA of the CDR3 is TGCGCCAGCAGTTCGGGGTGGGACAAAAACATTCAGTACTTC. It translates to CASSSGWDKNIQYF.

The genes are TRBV28 and TRBJ1-4; tentatively, D is TRBD1 (6 bases). This CDR3 is built from 16 residues. Germline V lookup: CDR1 MDHEN, CDR2 SYDVKM. V was trimmed by 6 bases and J by 5 bases, leaving 19 bases between them. CDR3 protein: CASSRGQMKANEKLFF. The CDR3 DNA follows: TGTGCCAGCAGCCGTGGACAGATGAAGGCCAATGAAAAACTGTTTTTT.

The chain carries TRBV28 and TRBJ1-1; possible D gene TRBD1, 5 bases. CDR1 and CDR2 (germline): MDHEN, SYDVKM. The length of the CDR3 is 15 residues. Trimming took off 5 bases at V and 1 base at J, with 14 bases between the two ends. CDR3 bases: TGTGCCAGCAGTCCGTCGGGGGATGCGAACACTGAAGCTTTCTTT. It translates to CASSPSGDANTEAFF.

This clone was seen a single time. The chain has TRBV27 and TRBJ2-5; TRBD2 might be the D (6 bases). Germline lookup yields CDR1 MNHEY and CDR2 SMNVEV (reference sequence). The V end was cut by 2 bases, the J end by 2 bases, with 18 bases between. This CDR3 comprises 17 residues. The CDR3 coding sequence is TGTGCCAGCAGTTTAAGTTTGGGTAGCGGACCTCAAGAGACCCAGTACTTC. Translation gives CASSLSLGSGPQETQYF.

The V gene is TRBV28, the J gene TRBJ2-6; D possibly corresponds to TRBD1 (5 bases). The length of the CDR3 is 15 residues. Trimming took off 5 bases at V and 0 bases at J, with 8 bases between the two ends. Germline V gives CDR1 MDHEN, CDR2 SYDVKM. DNA for the CDR3: TGTGCCAGCAGTGTAGGGGACTCTGGGGCCAACGTCCTGACTTTC. Translating gives CASSVGDSGANVLTF.

The chain uses TRBV7-3 and TRBJ2-5; weak D call: TRBD2 (6 bases). Germline loops: CDR1 SGHTA, CDR2 FQGTGA. The CDR3 spans 14 residues. Trimming took 5 bases from V and 2 from J, leaving 12 bases between them. Here the CDR3 reads CASSPGGEQETQYF. In DNA, the CDR3 is TGTGCCAGCAGCCCCGGCGGGGAACAAGAGACCCAGTACTTC.